The 28 T cell receptor beta chains listed next were all sequenced from one sample in a study of T cells in Graves' hyperthyroidism and ophthalmopathy. The source material, RNA transcripts, was used to amplify TCR beta CDR3 regions. With the HTBI primer set, the TCR CDR3 went through a first round of RT-PCR. TCRdb itself ran the multiplex PCR reads through MiXCR, one entry per CDR3 protein. The data show a few hundred thousand distinct CDR3 sequences, with approximately 13% seen just once and about a fifth held by the top ten. Input material: blood. The receptors were gathered from a man younger than 45 with Graves' hyperthyroidism that later progressed to Graves' ophthalmopathy.

This clonotype was counted ten times or more. The CDR3 DNA is TGTGCCTGGAGTCGAAGGGACAGGGGAGGCGAGCAGTTCTTC. It specifies CAWSRRDRGGEQFF. The rearrangement joins TRBV30 to TRBJ2-1; 10 bases map to TRBD1. The CDR3 spans 14 residues. In germline, CDR1 is GTSNPN, CDR2 SVGIG (reference sequence). Losses at the gene ends were 2 bases for V and 10 bases for J; bases not matched to a gene: 8.

This clonotype was seen at least ten times. The chain recombines TRBV10-1 with TRBJ2-3, with D possibly being TRBD1 (6 bases). Germline V gives CDR1 WNHNN, CDR2 SYGVQD (reference sequence). The CDR3 has 12 amino acids. V lost 9 bases to trimming and J lost 0 bases, with 7 bases between them. In DNA form, the CDR3 reads TGCGCCAGTGGACAGAGCACAGATACGCAGTATTTT. The encoded protein is CASGQSTDTQYF.

This clonotype was found many times. The chain links TRBV30 to TRBJ1-4; D is uncertain. Trimming stripped 5 bases from V and 7 bases from J, with 8 bases between. Germline CDR1 and CDR2: GTSNPN and SVGIG (reference sequence). CDR3 length: 11 amino acids. CDR3 sequence: CAWSHSEKLFF. The CDR3 bases are TGTGCCTGGTCTCACAGTGAAAAACTGTTTTTT.

This clonotype has at least ten counts. V gene TRBV10-3 combines with J gene TRBJ2-5; 14 positions agree with TRBD2. Germline assignment: CDR1 ENHRY and CDR2 SYGVKD. V dropped 10 bases and J dropped 5; count of bases not matched to a gene: 30. This CDR3 has 22 residues. The CDR3 bases are TGTGCCAGCAGCATTGGCGGGACTAGCGGGGGCTCACCATATCCGGGCCGCGAGACCCAGTACTTC. Translating it yields CASSIGGTSGGSPYPGRETQYF.

The sample holds a few counts of this clonotype. The genes are TRBV7-9 and TRBJ2-1, with 7 bases that match TRBD1. The CDR3 runs to 17 residues. V lost 5 bases and J lost 3; bases outside the gene matches: 13. The germline CDR1 and CDR2 sequences are SEHNR and FQNEAQ (reference sequence). The DNA of the CDR3 is TGTGCCAGCAGCCCCCAACAGGGGCTAAGCTACTACAATGAGCAGTTCTTC. Protein sequence: CASSPQQGLSYYNEQFF.

This clonotype occurred many times. The rearrangement joins TRBV27 to TRBJ2-5; D remains unclear. Trimming removed 2 bases at V and 7 bases at J, with 11 bases between. The V gene's germline CDR1 is MNHEY and CDR2 SMNVEV (reference sequence). The CDR3 has 13 amino acids. CDR3 amino acids: CASSLKGSGTQYF. The DNA for the CDR3 is TGTGCCAGCAGTTTAAAGGGATCGGGGACCCAGTACTTC.

This clonotype was detected many times. The chain is built from TRBV7-9 and TRBJ2-1; 7 bases are a match to TRBD2. The germline gives CDR1 SEHNR, CDR2 FQNEAQ (reference sequence). V was pared by 1 base and J by 8 bases, with 5 bases of the junction left unmatched. This CDR3 has 14 residues. The CDR3 region is CASSLGEGIDEQFF. The CDR3 DNA sequence: TGTGCCAGCAGCTTAGGGGAGGGGATCGATGAGCAGTTCTTC.

The rearrangement links TRBV19 to TRBJ2-1; possible D gene TRBD1, 5 bases. Trimming took 5 bases from V and 3 from J, leaving 11 bases between them. This CDR3 region has 14 residues. The germline CDR1 and CDR2 sequences are LNHDA and SQIVND (reference sequence). In DNA, the CDR3 is TGTGCCAGTAGTGCGGACATCAACTACAATGAGCAGTTCTTC. Protein product: CASSADINYNEQFF.

This clonotype was counted many times. The V and J genes are TRBV28 and TRBJ2-1; 9 bases match TRBD2. The junction had 5 bases not matched to a gene; V was cut back by 7 bases and J by 7 bases. Germline CDR1 and CDR2: MDHEN and SYDVKM. The CDR3 contains 13 residues. The CDR3 reads CASTPSGANEQFF. The CDR3, as DNA: TGTGCCAGCACGCCTAGCGGGGCGAATGAGCAGTTCTTC. Full variable domain (missing parts from reference TRBV28 and TRBJ2-1): DVKVTQSSRYLVKRTGEKVFLECVQDMDHENMFWYRQDPGLGLRLIYFSYDVKMKEKGDIPEGYSVSREKKERFSLILESASTNQTSMYLCASTPSGANEQFFGPGTRLTVL.

This clonotype was recorded at least ten times. The chain employs TRBV27 and TRBJ1-1, with 9 nucleotides matching TRBD1. The length of the CDR3 is 15 residues. From germline, CDR1 is MNHEY and CDR2 SMNVEV (reference sequence). Unmatched junction bases numbered 8, after V lost 4 bases and J lost 5 bases. The CDR3 loop is CASSSYRGRGTEAFF. The CDR3 coding sequence is TGTGCCAGCAGTTCCTACAGGGGGCGGGGTACTGAAGCTTTCTTT.

This clonotype was picked up many times. This chain uses TRBV6-2 or TRBV6-3 with TRBJ2-7; 7 bases match TRBD1. Germline assignment: CDR1 MNHEY and CDR2 SVGEGT. The CDR3 consists of 13 residues. V trimming: 6 bases; J trimming: 2 bases; junction bases outside the gene matches: 4. The chain's CDR3 is CASRRTGAYEQYF. The DNA of the CDR3 is TGTGCCAGCAGGAGGACAGGAGCCTACGAGCAGTACTTC.

Only a few counts were recorded for this clonotype. The gene calls are TRBV11-3 and TRBJ1-6; the match to TRBD1 covers 7 bases. The germline CDR1 and CDR2 sequences are SGHNT and YENEEA. V gave up 5 bases and J gave up 5 bases; unmatched junction bases: 12. This CDR3 comprises 17 residues. CDR3 loop: CASSDRYYRGNNSPLHF. CDR3 DNA sequence: TGTGCCAGCAGCGACCGCTATTACAGGGGTAATAATTCACCCCTCCACTTT.

This rearrangement joins TRBV5-1 to TRBJ2-7; 11 bases fit TRBD1. CDR1 and CDR2 from the germline V gene are SGHRS and YFSETQ. The CDR3 has 16 amino acids. J lost 2 bases, V lost 3 bases, and 7 bases had no gene match. CDR3 sequence reads: CASSSRTGGKPYEQYF. The CDR3 DNA is TGCGCCAGCAGCTCCCGGACAGGGGGCAAGCCCTACGAGCAGTACTTC.

A note on this clonotype: A read error may account for a junction end that differs from germline. V and J are TRBV7-7 and TRBJ2-3, with TRBD2 matching over 8 bases. The V gene's germline CDR1 is SSHAT and CDR2 FNYEAQ (reference sequence). This CDR3 is 14 amino acids long. The CDR3, as DNA: TGTGCTAGCAGCGCTGGACTAGCCTCAGATACGCAGTATTTT. This codes for CASSAGLASDTQYF.

This clonotype was detected a few times. The chain links TRBV5-6 to TRBJ2-7; 9 positions agree with TRBD1. The germline V gene has CDR1 SGHDT and CDR2 YYEEEE. After removal of 0 bases from V and 3 bases from J, the junction contained 7 bases not matched to a gene. CDR3 length: 16 residues. CDR3: CASSLGLRDRDYEQYF. The CDR3 DNA follows: TGTGCCAGCAGCTTGGGATTGCGGGACAGGGACTACGAGCAGTACTTC.

The sample holds a few counts of this clonotype. The rearrangement uses TRBV30 and TRBJ2-3; 14 nucleotides agree with TRBD2. This CDR3 has 15 residues. Germline CDR1 is GTSNPN and CDR2 is SVGIG (reference sequence). V lost 3 bases to trimming and J lost 5 bases; unmatched junction nucleotides: 4. The CDR3 DNA is TGTGCCTGGAGGCGGACTAGCGGGGGGTTAGATACGCAGTATTTT. Residues: CAWRRTSGGLDTQYF.

This clonotype has at least ten counts. The chain is built from TRBV5-1 and TRBJ1-6, with D uncertain. Germline V gene data show CDR1 as SGHRS and CDR2 as YFSETQ. V lost 3 bases, J lost 7 bases, and 17 bases lay in between. This CDR3 is built from 16 residues. CDR3 in DNA: TGCGCCAGCAGCTGGGAGCCCGGGGATAGAAATTCACCCCTCCACTTT. Translation gives CASSWEPGDRNSPLHF.

This clonotype showed up many times. The gene calls are TRBV4-1 and TRBJ2-7; D not resolved. The CDR3 is 15 residues long. Germline V lookup: CDR1 MGHRA, CDR2 YSYEKL. Trimming left V 5 bases short and J 0 bases short, with 14 bases between. The CDR3, as DNA: TGCGCCAGCAGCAAAGGGCCCTTTTTCTCCTACGAGCAGTACTTC. Its translation: CASSKGPFFSYEQYF.

The table lists this clonotype with many counts. This chain uses TRBV6-1 with TRBJ1-1; D not certain. V dropped 1 base and J dropped 2 bases, with 8 bases sitting between them. CDR1 is MNHNS, CDR2 SASEGT, per germline. The CDR3 consists of 14 residues. Here the CDR3 reads CASSEGRFNTEAFF. CDR3 sequence (DNA): TGTGCCAGCAGTGAAGGCAGATTCAACACTGAAGCTTTCTTT.

This clonotype was detected only a few times. The chain recombines TRBV2 with TRBJ2-1; D is ambiguous. Germline assignment: CDR1 SNHLY and CDR2 FYNNEI. Deletions cut 5 bases from V and 10 bases from J, with 15 bases between. The CDR3 has 13 residues. The CDR3 bases are TGTGCCAGCAGTCAAGATCCCGTCCGGGAGCAGTTCTTC. Residues: CASSQDPVREQFF.

This clonotype showed up just a few times. The chain has TRBV7-9 and TRBJ1-6; maybe TRBD1 (5 bases). In germline, CDR1 is SEHNR, CDR2 FQNEAQ (reference sequence). V dropped 3 bases and J dropped 10 bases, with 10 bases sitting between them. The CDR3 is made up of 13 amino acids. CDR3 protein: CASSLTVESPLHF. CDR3 nucleotide sequence: TGTGCCAGCAGCTTGACAGTGGAATCACCCCTCCACTTT.

This clonotype was seen at least ten times. The chain carries TRBV30 and TRBJ1-5; 10 positions match TRBD1. This CDR3 contains 14 residues. Germline assignment: CDR1 GTSNPN and CDR2 SVGIG (reference sequence). Trimming took 1 base from V and 5 from J; bases not matched to a gene: 2. For the CDR3, the DNA is TGTGCCTGGAGTGGCGGGACAGGGGATCAGCCCCAGCATTTT. Translation: CAWSGGTGDQPQHF.

This clonotype was seen a few times. The chain is built from TRBV11-3 and TRBJ2-7; D is undetermined. The V end lost 3 bases, the J end lost 0 bases, and 12 bases lay between the germline ends. This CDR3 has 15 residues. Germline values: CDR1 SGHNT, CDR2 YENEEA. The chain's CDR3 is CASSFLDGSSYEQYF. CDR3 nucleotides: TGTGCCAGCAGCTTCCTCGACGGAAGCTCCTACGAGCAGTACTTC. The full variable domain, completed using reference TRBV11-3 and TRBJ2-7, is EAGVVQSPRYKIIEKKQPVAFWCNPISGHNTLYWYLQNLGQGPELLIRYENEEAVDDSQLPKDRFSAERLKGVDSTLKIQPAELGDSAVYLCASSFLDGSSYEQYFGPGTRLTVT.

This clonotype was recorded a few times. A single base separates this from a much larger clone, so it may be a read error. This chain links TRBV2 with TRBJ1-4, with 8 nucleotides matching TRBD1. This CDR3 spans 17 amino acids. V trimming: 5 bases; J trimming: 3 bases; junction bases outside the gene matches: 11. Germline lookup yields CDR1 SNHLY and CDR2 FYNNEI. The CDR3 DNA reads TGTGCCAGCAGTCCCGGGGCAGGGGGCTCGGCTAATGAAAAACTGTTTTTT. Its translation is CASSPGAGGSANEKLFF.

This chain uses TRBV4-1 with TRBJ1-6; D unresolved. The CDR3 sequence is 15 residues long. V gave up 0 bases and J gave up 5 bases, with 8 bases separating them. The germline V gene encodes CDR1 MGHRA and CDR2 YSYEKL. CDR3 nucleotides: TGCGCCAGCAGCCAAGACTGGGTGAATAATTCACCCCTCCACTTT. Its translation is CASSQDWVNNSPLHF.

In this sample, this clonotype turned up many times. The chain couples TRBV11-2 to TRBJ1-1; 7 nucleotides match TRBD1. This CDR3 comprises 13 residues. Germline CDR1 is SGHAT and CDR2 is FQNNGV. V shed 5 bases, J shed 6 bases, and the junction held 6 bases outside the gene matches. As DNA, the CDR3 is TGTGCCAGCAGCACTTACAGGGGTTCTGAAGCTTTCTTT. It encodes CASSTYRGSEAFF.

This chain uses TRBV18 with TRBJ2-1; 11 positions agree with TRBD2. V was clipped by 3 bases and J by 3 bases; unmatched bases: 4. This CDR3 is 16 amino acids long. Looked up from germline, CDR1 is KGHSH and CDR2 is LQKENI. The CDR3 here is CASSPPLAGGYNEQFF. The CDR3 DNA follows: TGTGCCAGCTCACCCCCCCTAGCGGGGGGCTACAATGAGCAGTTCTTC.

Note on this clonotype: No conserved phenylalanine or tryptophan ends this CDR3, so it is likely a read error. The V and J genes are TRBV5-6 and TRBJ1-1, with D uncertain. CDR1 is SGHDT, CDR2 YYEEEE, per germline. The V end was cut by 4 bases, the J end by 1 base, with 14 bases between. This CDR3 spans 15 amino acids. CDR3 amino acids: CASSRDKGWNTEAFL. As DNA, the CDR3 is TGTGCCAGCAGCCGCGATAAAGGATGGAACACTGAAGCTTTCCTT.